The 28 T cell receptor beta chains presented below share a single source sample, sequenced in a study of cytomegalovirus exposure and HLA in healthy donors (dated by TCRdb to about 2017). Library method: the immunoSEQ multiplex PCR assay. The multiplex PCR relied on a mix of 60 forward primers for TCR Vbeta segments and 13 reverse primers for TCR Jbeta segments. TCRdb re-hosts the immuneACCESS table, in-frame sequences only. Its copies lack some clones; in the studies checked, an unresolved V gene accounts for under half of them, and the cause for the rest is not known. The table for this sample lists about 40,000 clones. The ten largest clones represent 4% of the sample. The sequenced sample was PBMCs. These TCRs come from a male donor in good health and CMV-seronegative.

The chain is built from TRBV29-1 and TRBJ1-1; TRBD1 agrees at 7 bases. The V segment lost 5 bases and the J segment 4 bases; nucleotides outside the gene matches: 4. CDR1 and CDR2 from the germline V gene are SQVTM and ANQGSEA. The CDR3 is 12 amino acids. The CDR3 here is CSVPTGPTEAFF. DNA for the CDR3: TGCAGCGTTCCGACAGGGCCCACTGAAGCTTTCTTT.

This chain links TRBV19 with TRBJ1-5; 8 bases align to TRBD1. V was pared by 7 bases and J by 2 bases, with 10 bases of the junction left unmatched. There are 16 residues in the CDR3. The germline V gene encodes CDR1 LNHDA and CDR2 SQIVND (reference sequence). The CDR3 nucleotides read TGTGCCAGTACCATCAATACAGGGGGAGGCAATCAGCCCCAGCATTTT. It translates to CASTINTGGGNQPQHF.

On this clone itself: Other DNA variants within this sample encode the same CDR3. The rearrangement joins TRBV19 to TRBJ2-3; TRBD2 agrees at 9 bases. The CDR3 loop spans 14 amino acids. V was clipped by 5 bases and J by 6 bases; unmatched bases: 6. Germline V CDR1 and CDR2: LNHDA, SQIVND (reference sequence). CDR3 sequence reads: CASSSRGGRDTQYF. As DNA, the CDR3 is TGTGCCAGTAGTTCGCGGGGGGGCAGGGATACGCAGTATTTT.

V gene TRBV2 combines with J gene TRBJ2-7, with 7 bases that match TRBD1. CDR3 length: 14 residues. Germline trimming cut 6 bases from V and 4 bases from J; bases unmatched to any gene: 9. Germline-derived CDR1 and CDR2 are SNHLY and FYNNEI. The CDR3 here is CASRLQGTFYEQYF. The CDR3 coding sequence is TGTGCCAGCAGATTACAGGGGACATTTTACGAGCAGTACTTC.

The rearrangement joins TRBV7-2 to TRBJ1-1, with D possibly matching TRBD1 (5 bases). The germline CDR1 and CDR2 sequences are SGHTA and FQGNSA. V lost 8 bases to trimming and J lost 1 base, with 11 bases between them. The CDR3 sequence is 13 residues long. CDR3 sequence reads: CASGAEPNTEAFF. The CDR3 DNA reads as TGTGCCAGCGGGGCGGAGCCGAACACTGAAGCTTTCTTT.

The genes are TRBV10-3 and TRBJ2-7; perhaps TRBD1 as D (6 bases). Germline assignment: CDR1 ENHRY and CDR2 SYGVKD. Trimming shortened V by 11 bases and J by 0 bases, and 11 bases separated the two germline ends. The CDR3 loop spans 12 amino acids. The CDR3 is CASQGVSYEQYF. The CDR3 coding sequence is TGTGCCTCACAGGGCGTCTCCTACGAGCAGTACTTC.

The gene calls are TRBV4-1 and TRBJ1-5, with 7 bases fitting TRBD1. This CDR3 has 18 residues. Germline CDR1 is MGHRA and CDR2 is YSYEKL. J gave up 7 bases and V 4 bases, and 19 bases lay outside the gene matches. The CDR3 here is CASSRYKGERGQAQPQHF. The CDR3 nucleotides are TGCGCCAGCAGCCGTTACAAGGGGGAAAGGGGGCAGGCCCAGCCCCAGCATTTT.

The chain joins TRBV18 to TRBJ1-2; possible D gene TRBD1, 5 bases. Germline CDR1 is KGHSH and CDR2 is LQKENI. The CDR3 spans 14 residues. V dropped 3 bases and J dropped 4 bases, with 12 bases sitting between them. CDR3 sequence reads: CASSPGLSGYGYTF. CDR3 DNA: TGTGCCAGCTCACCGGGACTCTCGGGCTATGGCTACACCTTC.

The CDR3 bases are TGTGCCAGCAGTTGGACAGGGAGTAGGGGGGAGACCCAGTACTTC. It is translated as CASSWTGSRGETQYF. This sequence joins TRBV28 and TRBJ2-5, with 8 positions matching TRBD1. After removal of 4 bases from V and 5 bases from J, the junction contained 9 bases not matched to a gene. Looked up from germline, CDR1 is MDHEN and CDR2 is SYDVKM. The CDR3 loop spans 15 amino acids.

The CDR3 protein is CATTFGYEQYF. The CDR3 region has the DNA TGTGCCACTACCTTTGGTTACGAGCAGTACTTC. V and J are TRBV6-5 and TRBJ2-5; D is unclear. Matching the DNA end better, TRBJ2-7 makes the J call doubtful. The CDR3 totals 11 residues. The germline CDR1 and CDR2 sequences are MNHEY and SVGAGI.

This chain uses TRBV2 with TRBJ1-6; TRBD1 aligns across 8 bases. This CDR3 is built from 15 residues. Germline V lookup: CDR1 SNHLY, CDR2 FYNNEI. Trimming at V came to 3 bases and at J to 8 bases, leaving 6 bases not matched to a gene. The CDR3 coding sequence is TGTGCCAGCAGTGATCCGGGACAGGCATATTCACCCCTCCACTTT. Protein: CASSDPGQAYSPLHF. The whole variable domain, remainder taken from reference TRBV2 and TRBJ1-6, is EPEVTQTPSHQVTQMGQEVILRCVPISNHLYFYWYRQILGQKVEFLVSFYNNEISEKSEIFDDQFSVERPDGSNFTLKIRSTKLEDSAMYFCASSDPGQAYSPLHFGNGTRLTVT.

This chain joins TRBV4-2 and TRBJ2-7; the match to TRBD2 covers 7 bases. Germline-derived CDR1 and CDR2 are LGHNA and YNFKEQ. J gave up 5 bases and V 1 base, and 8 bases lay outside the gene matches. The CDR3 length is 15 residues. CDR3 bases: TGTGCCAGCAGCCAAGGGGAGCGGGAAGTCGACGAGCAGTACTTC. This codes for CASSQGEREVDEQYF.

Of note for this clone: The same CDR3 is also encoded by other DNA sequences in this sample. The chain carries TRBV6-5 and TRBJ1-1; no firm D call. The CDR3 has 15 residues. Trimming shortened V by 5 bases and J by 3 bases, and 16 bases separated the two germline ends. From germline, CDR1 is MNHEY and CDR2 SVGAGI. This CDR3 is CASSRSVLGDTEAFF. CDR3 DNA: TGTGCCAGCAGTCGCAGTGTGCTCGGGGACACTGAAGCTTTCTTT.

The DNA for the CDR3 is TGTGCCAGCAGTTACCTGGAGAACGGAAACACCATATATTTT. It translates to CASSYLENGNTIYF. This chain links TRBV6-6 with TRBJ1-3; D call uncertain. The germline V gene encodes CDR1 MNHNY and CDR2 SVGAGI (reference sequence). Deletions cut 2 bases from V and 4 bases from J, with 9 bases between. CDR3 length: 14 amino acids.

The CDR3 is CASRLAGAQDTQYF. Here the CDR3 DNA reads TGTGCCAGCAGGTTAGCGGGGGCGCAAGATACGCAGTATTTT. The V gene is TRBV6-5, the J gene TRBJ2-3; 9 bases match TRBD2. The CDR3 totals 14 residues. V was clipped by 6 bases and J by 5 bases; unmatched bases: 6. Germline loops: CDR1 MNHEY, CDR2 SVGAGI.

The chain recombines TRBV5-4 with TRBJ2-1; tentatively, D is TRBD2 (5 bases). The CDR3 has 14 amino acids. Per the germline V gene, CDR1 is SGHNT and CDR2 is YYREEE (reference sequence). The V end lost 1 base, the J end lost 7 bases, and 12 bases lay between the germline ends. Written as DNA, the CDR3 is TGTGCCAGCAGCTTGAAACTAGGGTCAAATGAGCAGTTCTTC. Translation gives CASSLKLGSNEQFF.

The chain uses TRBV6-4 and TRBJ2-1; 9 positions match TRBD2. The V and J ends lost 6 bases and 4 bases, in that order; junction bases with no gene match: 4. Germline CDR1 MRHNA, CDR2 SNTAGT. The CDR3 length is 14 residues. CDR3 DNA: TGTGCCAGCAGAGCGGGGGGCGAATACAATGAGCAGTTCTTC. Translating it yields CASRAGGEYNEQFF.

This chain joins TRBV6-5 and TRBJ1-5; TRBD1 is a possible D gene (5 bases). There are 13 residues in the CDR3. Trimming took off 6 bases at V and 6 bases at J, with 12 bases between the two ends. Germline V gene data show CDR1 as MNHEY and CDR2 as SVGAGI. CDR3 sequence reads: CASSRQNGQPQHF. The CDR3 region has the DNA TGTGCCAGCAGCCGACAGAATGGTCAGCCCCAGCATTTT.

Of note for this clone: Given the absence of the conserved phenylalanine or tryptophan at the CDR3 end, a read error is likely. This chain links TRBV5-4 with TRBJ1-2; 8 bases match TRBD1. J lost 2 bases, V lost 4 bases, and 4 bases had no gene match. CDR1 and CDR2 (germline): SGHNT, YYREEE (reference sequence). The CDR3 consists of 14 residues. CDR3 residues: CASSRGQANYGYTS. As DNA, the CDR3 is TGTGCCAGCAGCCGGGGACAGGCCAACTATGGCTACACCTCC.

The chain uses TRBV6-4 and TRBJ2-1, with 9 positions matching TRBD2. Germline V lookup: CDR1 MRHNA, CDR2 SNTAGT. J gave up 6 bases and V 2 bases, and 5 bases lay outside the gene matches. This CDR3 is 15 amino acids long. CDR3 nucleotides: TGTGCCAGCAGTGACGCGGGGGGGCCAACCAATGAGCAGTTCTTC. Protein product: CASSDAGGPTNEQFF.

The V and J genes are TRBV10-1 and TRBJ2-2; D not resolved. The CDR3 contains 10 residues. Germline CDR1 reads WNHNN; CDR2 reads SYGVQD (reference sequence). Trimming stripped 8 bases from V and 8 bases from J, with 6 bases between. Here the CDR3 reads CASLRGELFF. The DNA for the CDR3 is TGCGCCAGCCTGAGGGGGGAGCTGTTTTTT.

The chain uses TRBV9 and TRBJ1-4, with no clear D. V was shortened by 1 base and J by 2 bases, with 12 bases between the two germline ends. This CDR3 comprises 16 residues. Germline V gene sequence: CDR1 SGDLS, CDR2 YYNGEE. The CDR3 sequence is CASSVFGRGTNEKLFF. Written as DNA, the CDR3 is TGTGCCAGCAGCGTATTTGGACGAGGGACTAATGAAAAACTGTTTTTT.

Note on this clone: Other DNA sequences in the same sample also yield this CDR3. The chain couples TRBV7-9 to TRBJ2-7; tentatively, D is TRBD2 (7 bases). There are 14 residues in the CDR3. V lost 0 bases and J 3 bases, leaving 9 bases between the germline ends. Germline V lookup: CDR1 SEHNR, CDR2 FQNEAQ (reference sequence). DNA for the CDR3: TGTGCCAGCAGCTTAGCGGGGGGGCGCTACGAGCAGTACTTC. Its translation is CASSLAGGRYEQYF.

This chain uses TRBV5-4 with TRBJ1-1; the match to TRBD1 covers 9 bases. CDR3 length: 16 residues. With V trimmed by 6 bases and J by 7 bases, 16 bases remained unmatched. Germline loops: CDR1 SGHNT, CDR2 YYREEE (reference sequence). The DNA for the CDR3 is TGTGCCAGCACCGACAGGGGGTCCGCTCTGGGCCTTGAAGCTTTCTTT. Translating gives CASTDRGSALGLEAFF.

V gene TRBV6-5 combines with J gene TRBJ2-7; tentatively, D is TRBD1 (5 bases). The V end lost 2 bases, the J end lost 3 bases, and 17 bases lay between the germline ends. Germline CDR1 MNHEY, CDR2 SVGAGI. The CDR3 consists of 16 residues. CDR3 loop: CASSYLPRRGRYEQYF. The DNA for the CDR3 is TGTGCCAGCAGTTACCTCCCTCGAAGGGGTCGCTACGAGCAGTACTTC.

The CDR3 nucleotides read TGTGCCAGCAGCTTATTGATAGCGGGGGGACAGAGCTCCTACAATGAGCAGTTCTTC. Its protein product is CASSLLIAGGQSSYNEQFF. The chain joins TRBV7-6 to TRBJ2-1, with 10 positions matching TRBD2. The V gene end was trimmed by 2 bases and the J gene end by 0 bases; junction bases not matched to a gene: 10. CDR1 is SGHVS and CDR2 is FNYEAQ in the germline V gene. The CDR3 extends over 19 amino acids.

The chain links TRBV5-1 to TRBJ2-3; 9 nucleotides match TRBD1. This CDR3 is built from 17 residues. Unmatched junction bases numbered 11, after V lost 2 bases and J lost 4 bases. Germline loops: CDR1 SGHRS, CDR2 YFSETQ. In DNA form, the CDR3 reads TGCGCCAGCAGCTTCTACCCGGGACAGGGTGGTGCAGATACGCAGTATTTT. Translation gives CASSFYPGQGGADTQYF.

The chain couples TRBV4-1 to TRBJ2-7; no reliable D call. CDR1 is MGHRA and CDR2 is YSYEKL in the germline V gene. This CDR3 contains 11 residues. V dropped 1 base and J dropped 5 bases, with 3 bases sitting between them. CDR3 DNA sequence: TGCGCCAGCAGCCAAGCAAACGAGCAGTACTTC. Its protein is CASSQANEQYF.